These 14 T cell receptor beta chains came from one sample sequenced in a study of Ad26.COV2.S vaccination and SARS-CoV-2 variants (dated by TCRdb to the early 2020s). Library preparation employed the immunoSEQ multiplex PCR assay. TCRdb carries this immuneACCESS record with in-frame sequences only. Its versions omit some clonotypes, under half of them owing to an unresolved V gene in the studies checked, with the rest unexplained. Counted in this sample were some 340,000 clones; just over 85% of them appeared once. Approximately 1.9% of the sample rests with the top ten. Explained via the paper, the treatment or condition label denotes: 15 to 20 received Ad26.COV2.S at low or high dose, single or two shots; about 5 received placebo; per-sample allocation not given. For vaccine and placebo recipients, the sequenced repertoires came from samples collected on day 63 after the first injection. This specimen was peripheral blood, taken in a trial of Ad26.COV2.S vaccine versus placebo. Every receptor here comes from a person aged 18-60 years who received the Ad26.COV2.S COVID-19 vaccine or a placebo.

The J gene is TRBJ2-7, the V gene TRBV11-2, with D maybe TRBD2 (6 bases). In germline, CDR1 is SGHAT, CDR2 FQNNGV. V lost 8 bases, J lost 0 bases, and 17 bases lay in between. The CDR3 runs to 15 residues. CDR3 sequence: CASGGWRDPSYEQYF. CDR3 DNA: TGTGCCAGCGGGGGGTGGCGGGACCCCTCCTACGAGCAGTACTTC.

The gene calls are TRBV4-3 and TRBJ1-6; D call uncertain. Trimming removed 0 bases at V and 8 bases at J, with 17 bases between. The CDR3 covers 17 residues. Germline V gene data show CDR1 as LGHNA and CDR2 as YSLEER. The CDR3 is CASSQEFGNFVDSPLHF. CDR3 DNA sequence: TGCGCCAGCAGCCAAGAGTTTGGGAACTTCGTGGATTCACCCCTCCACTTT.

V is TRBV7-9 and J is TRBJ1-4; perhaps TRBD1 as D (6 bases). V lost 0 bases, J lost 2 bases, and 10 bases lay in between. The germline gives CDR1 SEHNR, CDR2 FQNEAQ (reference sequence). The CDR3 runs 16 residues. The CDR3 DNA is TGTGCCAGCAGCTTAGCTGTGGGGGCCACTAATGAAAAACTGTTTTTT. It is translated as CASSLAVGATNEKLFF. Drawing the rest from reference TRBV7-9 and TRBJ1-4, the complete variable domain is DTGVSQNPRHKITKRGQNVTFRCDPISEHNRLYWYRQTLGQGPEFLTYFQNEAQLEKSRLLSDRFSAERPKGSFSTLEIQRTEQGDSAMYLCASSLAVGATNEKLFFGSGTQLSVL.

This clone was detected only once. The chain is built from TRBV4-1 and TRBJ2-5, with 11 bases matching TRBD2. Germline values: CDR1 MGHRA, CDR2 YSYEKL. The CDR3 has 16 residues. Trimming cost V 2 bases and J 4 bases; bases outside gene matches: 6. The CDR3, as DNA: TGCGCCAGCAGCCAAAATAGCGGGGGGGGATTAGAGACCCAGTACTTC. This codes for CASSQNSGGGLETQYF.

The J gene is TRBJ2-7, the V gene TRBV5-4, with 12 bases fitting TRBD2. The CDR3 sequence is 16 residues long. Unmatched junction bases numbered 10, after V lost 4 bases and J lost 5 bases. CDR1 SGHNT and CDR2 YYREEE come from the germline V gene (reference sequence). In DNA form, the CDR3 reads TGTGCCAGCAGCACGGGACTAGCGGGTCTTTGGAACGAGCAGTACTTC. Translating gives CASSTGLAGLWNEQYF.

This chain joins TRBV2 and TRBJ2-2; TRBD2 agrees at 11 bases. Germline V gene sequence: CDR1 SNHLY, CDR2 FYNNEI. V shed 4 bases, J shed 6 bases, and the junction held 7 bases outside the gene matches. The CDR3 totals 16 residues. The CDR3 is CASSVLAGVPAGELFF. The CDR3 DNA reads TGTGCCAGCAGTGTACTAGCGGGGGTACCCGCCGGGGAGCTGTTTTTT.

This clone has more than one count but fewer than ten. One junction end disagrees with the germline gene, perhaps due to a read error. The chain couples TRBV9 to TRBJ1-2; D is undetermined. Per the germline V gene, CDR1 is SGDLS and CDR2 is YYNGEE. The CDR3 runs to 12 residues. The CDR3 sequence: CASSAGSGPAHF. The CDR3 DNA sequence: TGTGCCAGCAGCGCGGGCTCGGGCCCGGCTCACTTC.

V is TRBV18 and J is TRBJ1-5, with 8 bases matching TRBD1. Germline V gives CDR1 KGHSH, CDR2 LQKENI. The V and J ends lost 6 bases and 3 bases, in that order; junction bases with no gene match: 7. CDR3 length: 15 amino acids. As DNA, the CDR3 is TGTGCCAGCTCCCCGGGACAGGTGGTCAATCAGCCCCAGCATTTT. This gives the protein CASSPGQVVNQPQHF.

With respect to this clone: Other DNA sequences in the sample encode the same CDR3. The V gene is TRBV18, the J gene TRBJ2-1; no firm D call. The V and J ends lost 2 bases and 0 bases respectively, with 8 bases between them. The CDR3 covers 15 residues. CDR1 is KGHSH, CDR2 LQKENI, per germline. This CDR3 reads CASSPVLSSYNEQFF. As DNA, the CDR3 is TGTGCCAGCTCACCAGTCCTTAGCTCCTACAATGAGCAGTTCTTC.

The J gene is TRBJ2-1, the V gene TRBV7-2; maybe TRBD2 (5 bases). Trimming removed 0 bases at V and 2 bases at J, with 8 bases between. The CDR3 totals 15 residues. The germline V gene encodes CDR1 SGHTA and CDR2 FQGNSA. The CDR3 bases are TGTGCCAGCAGCTTAGCCTACGGGACCTACAATGAGCAGTTCTTC. Amino acids: CASSLAYGTYNEQFF. Complete variable domain (other parts from reference TRBV7-2 and TRBJ2-1): GAGVSQSPSNKVTEKGKDVELRCDPISGHTALYWYRQSLGQGLEFLIYFQGNSAPDKSGLPSDRFSAERTGGSVSTLTIQRTQQEDSAVYLCASSLAYGTYNEQFFGPGTRLTVL.

The chain has TRBV9 and TRBJ1-2; TRBD1 is a possible D gene (5 bases). The length of the CDR3 is 13 residues. Germline CDR1 is SGDLS and CDR2 is YYNGEE. Trimming cost V 1 base and J 5 bases, with 9 bases left between them. CDR3 nucleotides: TGTGCCAGCAGCGTATCGGGGGAGTATGGCTACACCTTC. As protein: CASSVSGEYGYTF. Supplemented by reference TRBV9 and TRBJ1-2, the full variable domain reads DSGVTQTPKHLITATGQRVTLRCSPRSGDLSVYWYQQSLDQGLQFLIQYYNGEERAKGNILERFSAQQFPDLHSELNLSSLELGDSALYFCASSVSGEYGYTFGSGTRLTVV.

The rearrangement joins TRBV18 to TRBJ1-1, with 8 bases identical to TRBD1. The CDR3 loop spans 14 amino acids. The junction had 6 bases not matched to a gene; V was cut back by 8 bases and J by 1 base. CDR1 KGHSH and CDR2 LQKENI come from the germline V gene. The CDR3: CASRPTGGNTEAFF. As DNA, the CDR3 is TGTGCCAGCCGCCCCACAGGGGGGAACACTGAAGCTTTCTTT.

The genes are TRBV9 and TRBJ2-1; D uncertain. The CDR3 totals 14 residues. V was cut by 2 bases and J by 7 bases, with 13 bases left in between. Germline assignment: CDR1 SGDLS and CDR2 YYNGEE. CDR3 sequence: CASSVPGTVNEQFF. For the CDR3, the DNA is TGTGCCAGCAGCGTCCCAGGTACCGTTAATGAGCAGTTCTTC.

The rearrangement joins TRBV5-6 to TRBJ1-3; D ambiguous. The CDR3 is made up of 18 amino acids. Germline lookup yields CDR1 SGHDT and CDR2 YYEEEE. Trimming took off 4 bases at V and 0 bases at J, with 20 bases between the two ends. CDR3: CASSMWSIGRLSGNTIYF. CDR3 DNA sequence: TGTGCCAGCAGCATGTGGTCTATTGGGCGCCTCTCTGGAAACACCATATATTTT.